This TCR beta chain derives from a study of HIV-infected patients and healthy controls. TCRdb independently ran MiXCR on the 5' RACE reads; one entry per CDR3 protein. This table holds 19,000 or so distinct CDR3 sequences, approximately 18% found once. V lost 6 bases and J 2 bases, leaving 13 bases between the germline ends. This CDR3 spans 14 amino acids. The germline V gene has CDR1 MNHEY and CDR2 SVGAGI. The source material was CD8+ T cells from blood. The receptor comes from a human donor in good health. J is TRBJ2-5 and V is TRBV6-5; a weak D match, TRBD1 (5 bases). The CDR3 sequence: CASSPKGLQETQYF. In DNA, the CDR3 is TGTGCCAGCAGCCCGAAGGGGCTACAAGAGACCCAGTACTTC.